This T cell receptor (beta chain) appears in the sequencing data of a study of OX40 agonist ivuxolimab in advanced cancers. Whole-study results and caveats: Partly responding patients at 0.1-3.0 mg/kg showed some of the smallest clonal expansion. CD8+ T cells were the subset that, on average, had more expanded clones than CD4+.

Peripheral blood came from all dose cohorts at three timepoints. Assay: immunoSEQ multiplex PCR; the TCRdb copy retains only in-frame clones and omits some. Among tens of thousands of clones listed, approximately 91% were seen once. Turning to this clone: Its target is not known.

The sequence was collected from an adult with an advanced solid tumor such as melanoma, head and neck, liver or kidney cancer. Sequencing was performed on CD4+ or CD8+ T cells sorted from blood, taken in a trial of the OX40 agonist ivuxolimab.

The CDR3: CASTPSFSQYF. The CDR3 DNA sequence: TGTGCCAGCACGCCGTCCTTCTCGCAGTATTTT. This sequence joins TRBV7-2 and TRBJ2-3; unclear D gene. The CDR3 sequence is 11 residues long. Trimming removed 7 bases at V and 10 bases at J, with 12 bases between. Germline CDR1 and CDR2: SGHTA and FQGNSA.